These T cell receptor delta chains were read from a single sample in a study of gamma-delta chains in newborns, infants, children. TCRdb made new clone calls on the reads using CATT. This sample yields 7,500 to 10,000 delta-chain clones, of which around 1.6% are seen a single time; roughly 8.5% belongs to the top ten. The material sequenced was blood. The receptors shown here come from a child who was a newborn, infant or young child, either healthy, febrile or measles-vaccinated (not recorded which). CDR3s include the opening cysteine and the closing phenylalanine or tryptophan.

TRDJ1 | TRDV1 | CALGTNWATYTDKLIF
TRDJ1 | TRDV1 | CALGELKKWERLGKFDKLIF
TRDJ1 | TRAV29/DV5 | CAASGPTSSGGYAGYTDKLIF
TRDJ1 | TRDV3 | CAFKFDLSPTEAFTDKLIF
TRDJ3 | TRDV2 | CACDILGAMISWDTRQMFF
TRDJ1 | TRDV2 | CACDYVLGDTRDKLIF
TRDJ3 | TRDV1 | CALGEITCTGNTCSWDTRQMFF
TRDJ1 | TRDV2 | CACDTKWGIRMYTDKLIF
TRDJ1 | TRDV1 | CALGELDQIGGPYTDKLIF
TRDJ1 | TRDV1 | CALGEREPSYVGGIYKLIF
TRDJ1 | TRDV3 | CAFSRHSYEVLGDSTDKLIF
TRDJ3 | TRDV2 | CACDKLGGVSSWVTRQMFF
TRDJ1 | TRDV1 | CALGELRGDTSDNTDKLIF
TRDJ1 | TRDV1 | CALGELWAGGYDDKLIF
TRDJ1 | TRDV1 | CALGSLVRGIGSYTDKLIF
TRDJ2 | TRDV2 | CACDTVGEPSLTAQLFF
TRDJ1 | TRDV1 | CALGELVSPTPFYTDKLIF
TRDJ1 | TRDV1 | CALGELGPSRSDWGPYTDKLIF
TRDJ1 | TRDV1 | CALGEPPTFLRRLGDTPLPDKLIF
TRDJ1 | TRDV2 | CACDTVFLGDSHNTDKLIF
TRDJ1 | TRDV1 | CALGNFSYWGILGTDKLIF
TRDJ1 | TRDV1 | CALGERLRGIYNTDKLIF
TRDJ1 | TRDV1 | CALGELGSPTRLLGDPGKLIF
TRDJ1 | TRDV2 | CACDTKGPYWGLYTDKPIF
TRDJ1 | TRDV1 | CALGGRLVTGKLIF
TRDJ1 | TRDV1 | CALGDIPYWGITGKKTDKLIF
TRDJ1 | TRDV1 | CALGYPGAKYTDKLIF
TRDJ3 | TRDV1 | CALGEGVRLGAVFSWDTRQMFF
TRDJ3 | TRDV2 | CACDSRGIRPSSWDTRQMFF